This is a list of T cell receptor beta chains from one sample in a study of regulatory T cells in long-lasting Graves disease. Each CDR3 protein is one row after TCRdb ran MiXCR on the multiplex PCR reads. The sample contains hundreds of thousands of distinct CDR3 sequences, 15% to 19% of which appear only once. The input for sequencing was peripheral blood mononuclear cells (PBMCs), taken at new diagnosis, from a patient treated with antithyroid drugs. The origin of the receptors is a female donor with Graves disease. Each CDR3 is given with its conserved first and last residue. The order of the fields is clone size, V gene, CDR3 length, J gene, D gene, CDR3 protein, CDR3 DNA. A D gene is named only where the DNA matches it firmly. Clone size is shown for a subset of rows, as once, few, many or a class of expanded clone.

>few|TRBV12-5|15|TRBJ1-1|-
CASGLVLARGTEAFF
TGTGCTAGTGGTTTGGTACTCGCCAGGGGCACTGAAGCTTTCTTT
>-|TRBV7-2|12|TRBJ1-1|-
CACSSLGAEAFF
TGTGCCTGCAGCTCCCTCGGCGCTGAAGCTTTCTTT
>many|TRBV29-1|13|TRBJ1-4|-
CSVELQDSEKLFF
TGCAGCGTTGAATTACAGGATAGTGAAAAACTGTTTTTT
>few|TRBV7-2|17|TRBJ2-3|TRBD1
CASSYRVTGDGADTQYF
TGTGCCAGCAGCTACAGGGTGACAGGGGACGGGGCAGATACGCAGTATTTT
>many|TRBV10-1|16|TRBJ2-3|TRBD2
CASSKPSLAGKDTQYF
TGCGCCAGCAGCAAGCCTAGCCTAGCGGGAAAAGATACGCAGTATTTT
>many|TRBV3-1|14|TRBJ2-3|TRBD2
CASSRPGAGVTQYF
TGTGCCAGCAGTCGCCCCGGGGCGGGAGTTACGCAGTATTTT
>few|TRBV11-2|12|TRBJ2-4|-
CASMGFENIQYF
TGTGCCAGCATGGGGTTTGAAAACATTCAGTACTTC
>-|TRBV7-9|12|TRBJ2-3|-
CASSAQTDTQYF
TGTGCCAGCAGCGCACAGACAGATACGCAGTATTTT
>many|TRBV20-1|16|TRBJ2-4|-
CSARDLYNRETYIQYF
TGCAGTGCTAGAGATCTCTACAACAGGGAAACGTACATTCAGTACTTC
>-|TRBV6-5|14|TRBJ1-5|-
CASSYSRANQPQHF
TGTGCCAGCAGTTACAGCAGGGCCAATCAGCCCCAGCATTTT
>few|TRBV19|14|TRBJ1-1|TRBD1
CASSMRGTGVEAFF
TGTGCCAGTAGTATGAGGGGGACAGGGGTCGAAGCTTTCTTT
>many|TRBV27|16|TRBJ1-5|-
CASSFLKDYSNQPQHF
TGTGCCAGCAGTTTTTTGAAAGACTATAGCAATCAGCCCCAGCATTTT
>-|TRBV6-7|12|TRBJ2-1|-
CASPELSGSLIF
TGTGCCAGCCCCGAGCTGTCAGGGTCTCTGATCTTC
>many|TRBV6-1|14|TRBJ1-1|-
CASRSGWANTEAFF
TGTGCCAGCAGATCGGGCTGGGCGAACACTGAAGCTTTCTTT
>few|TRBV7-9|14|TRBJ1-4|-
CASSNNRADEKLFF
TGTGCCAGCAGCAATAACAGGGCGGATGAAAAACTGTTCTTT
>many|TRBV6-5|16|TRBJ2-3|TRBD2
CASSDSASGMADTQYF
TGTGCCAGCAGTGACTCGGCTAGCGGGATGGCAGATACGCAGTATTTT
>many|TRBV9|14|TRBJ2-5|TRBD2
CASSAGEPWVTQYF
TGTGCCAGTTCTGCGGGGGAACCCTGGGTGACCCAGTACTTC
>many|TRBV28|15|TRBJ1-1|-
CASSLYGETNTEAFF
TGTGCCAGCAGTTTATATGGGGAGACGAACACTGAAGCTTTCTTT
>few|TRBV5-5|12|TRBJ1-1|-
CASISGTREAFF
TGTGCCAGCATTAGCGGGACCAGGGAAGCTTTCTTT
>many|TRBV11-2|15|TRBJ1-1|TRBD1
CASSPPGQENTEAFF
TGTGCCAGCAGCCCACCGGGACAGGAAAACACTGAAGCTTTCTTT
>few|TRBV24-1|16|TRBJ2-2|-
CATSDSRGKDTGELFF
TGTGCCACCAGTGACTCCAGGGGTAAGGACACTGGGGAGCTGTTTTTT
>-|TRBV19|18|TRBJ2-1|TRBD2
CASRATSGGLGSYNEQFF
TGTGCCAGTAGGGCGACTAGCGGGGGGCTGGGCTCCTACAATGAGCAGTTCTTC
>-|TRBV12-3/TRBV12-4|15|TRBJ1-6|-
CASMQGLENNSPLHF
TGTGCCAGCATGCAAGGATTGGAGAATAATTCACCCCTCCACTTT
>few|TRBV27|15|TRBJ2-7|TRBD2
CASSLLRGGSYEQYF
TGTGCCAGCAGTTTATTACGGGGGGGCTCCTACGAGCAGTACTTC
>many|TRBV6-1|17|TRBJ2-5|-
CASSPGLPGLEQETQYF
TGTGCCAGCAGTCCCGGGTTACCGGGACTGGAACAAGAGACCCAGTACTTC
>-|TRBV5-1|15|TRBJ2-5|TRBD1
CASSLEGQGGETQYF
TGCGCCAGCAGCTTGGAGGGACAGGGGGGAGAGACCCAGTACTTC
>many|TRBV20-1|13|TRBJ1-2|TRBD1
CSASEPGGYGYTF
TGCAGTGCTAGTGAGCCAGGGGGGTATGGCTACACCTTC
>few|TRBV29-1|13|TRBJ2-7|-
CSVEILVAREQYF
TGCAGCGTTGAAATACTGGTAGCGAGGGAGCAGTACTTC
>-|TRBV27|15|TRBJ1-1|TRBD1
CASRPGTGGNTEAFF
TGTGCCAGCAGACCGGGGACAGGGGGGAACACTGAAGCTTTCTTT
>many|TRBV7-9|14|TRBJ2-7|-
CASSSGQTTYEQYF
TGTGCCAGCAGTTCCGGACAGACCACCTACGAGCAGTACTTC
>-|TRBV6-2/TRBV6-3|17|TRBJ2-1|TRBD2
CASSAGTSGGARDEQFF
TGTGCCAGCAGTGCCGGGACTAGCGGGGGGGCTAGGGATGAGCAGTTCTTC